The following is a T cell receptor beta chain sequence with its context. Its target is unknown. These data belong to a study of identical twins. CDR1 and CDR2 from the germline V gene are SNHLY and FYNNEI. The CDR3 is 16 residues long. Trimming shortened V by 2 bases and J by 13 bases, and 24 bases separated the two germline ends. Study-level results: Models came in too low on out-of-frame TCR alpha sharing in monozygotic twins. Within twin pairs, the out-of-frame alpha sequences they shared showed excess low generation probability.

Using its own MiXCR run on the 5' RACE reads, TCRdb lists one record per CDR3 protein. There are 1.5 million or so distinct CDR3 sequences in the sample; less than 35% occur only once, and more than 0.25% lies in the top ten. Sequencing was performed on cord blood. The chain uses TRBV2 and TRBJ2-1; possibly TRBD2 for D (6 bases). The sequence was obtained from a newborn girl in good health. CDR3 region: CASSETMGRFQETQFF. The CDR3 nucleotides read TGTGCCAGCAGTGAAACGATGGGGAGGTTCCAAGAGACCCAGTTCTTC.